One sample yielded the 27 T cell receptor beta chains listed below, sequenced in a study of chemoradiotherapy in HPV16-positive cancers. Data came from immunoSEQ multiplex PCR; TCRdb stores just in-frame clones and leaves some out. The data contain around 29,000 clones, 93% of them seen just once; the ten biggest clones take up roughly 18%. This sample comprised blood, obtained from a patient who underwent chemoradiotherapy. The receptors stem from a human donor with HPV-associated anogenital cancer.

This clone was counted between two and nine times. The chain combines TRBV13 with TRBJ2-3; the match to TRBD2 covers 12 bases. This CDR3 comprises 17 residues. V lost 3 bases to trimming and J lost 7 bases; unmatched junction nucleotides: 11. In germline, CDR1 is PRHDT, CDR2 FYEKMQ (reference sequence). The DNA for the CDR3 is TGTGCCAGCAGCTTCCTCCCTAGCGGGAGGGCCGTAAATACGCAGTATTTT. It codes for CASSFLPSGRAVNTQYF. Together with reference TRBV13 and TRBJ2-3, the CDR3 gives the full variable domain: AAGVIQSPRHLIKEKRETATLKCYPIPRHDTVYWYQQGPGQDPQFLISFYEKMQSDKGSIPDRFSAQQFSDYHSELNMSSLELGDSALYFCASSFLPSGRAVNTQYFGPGTRLTVL.

The V and J genes are TRBV4-3 and TRBJ1-2, with D possibly matching TRBD1 (5 bases). Between the trimmed V and J ends, which lost 0 bases and 2 bases, there was a span of 10 bases. The CDR3 has 15 amino acids. Germline CDR1 LGHNA, CDR2 YSLEER. CDR3 loop: CASSQDWGVNYGYTF. The CDR3 DNA follows: TGCGCCAGCAGCCAAGACTGGGGGGTCAACTATGGCTACACCTTC.

The chain links TRBV21-1 to TRBJ2-7; whether TRBD2, the table's D call, matches the DNA was not checked. TRBV21-1 is marked as a pseudogene. This CDR3 is built from 17 residues. CDR3 in DNA: TGTGCCAGCAGCAAAGGTCTAGCGGGAGTTGGACCCTACGAGCAGTACTTC. This sequence encodes CASSKGLAGVGPYEQYF.

The rearrangement joins TRBV4-3 to TRBJ2-6; 9 bases match TRBD2. Trimming took 4 bases from V and 2 from J; bases not matched to a gene: 15. CDR1 and CDR2 (germline): LGHNA, YSLEER. The CDR3 runs to 20 residues. The CDR3 loop is CASSRGRGEGALTGANVLTF. The CDR3 DNA is TGCGCCAGCAGCCGCGGGAGGGGGGAGGGCGCCCTCACTGGGGCCAACGTCCTGACTTTC.

The rearrangement uses TRBV7-9 and TRBJ1-2; possible D gene TRBD1, 5 bases. From germline, CDR1 is SEHNR and CDR2 FQNEAQ (reference sequence). The CDR3 extends over 14 amino acids. The ends were cut back, 1 base at V and 5 bases at J, with 11 bases in the middle. The CDR3 reads CASSLVDRYYGYTF. The CDR3 DNA is TGTGCCAGCAGCTTAGTCGACAGATATTATGGCTACACCTTC.

The CDR3 DNA reads TGCAGCGTTGCCGGACTAGCGGGATACGAGCAGTACTTC. This translates into CSVAGLAGYEQYF. The rearrangement joins TRBV29-1 to TRBJ2-5, with 12 bases aligning to TRBD2. The J call could be wrong; TRBJ2-7 is a better fit for the DNA end. The germline gives CDR1 SQVTM, CDR2 ANQGSEA. The CDR3 totals 13 residues.

This clone was counted once. The chain uses TRBV5-4 and TRBJ2-7, with TRBD1 identical over 10 bases. The ends lost 4 bases at V and 4 bases at J; junction bases unmatched: 8. Germline CDR1 and CDR2: SGHNT and YYREEE (reference sequence). The CDR3 is made up of 15 amino acids. CDR3 loop: CASSQTDRGLYEQYF. For the CDR3, the DNA is TGTGCCAGCAGCCAAACAGACAGGGGGCTTTACGAGCAGTACTTC.

Points on this clone: Other DNA sequences of this sample code for an identical CDR3. The J gene is TRBJ1-1, the V gene TRBV7-9; tentatively, D is TRBD1 (6 bases). This CDR3 has 13 residues. The germline gives CDR1 SEHNR, CDR2 FQNEAQ (reference sequence). V lost 3 bases to trimming and J lost 1 base, with 6 bases between them. The DNA of the CDR3 is TGTGCCAGCAGCTTGGGACAGAACACTGAAGCTTTCTTT. Translating gives CASSLGQNTEAFF.

CDR3 in DNA: TGTGCCAGCAATCCAGCCGGCACTGAAGCTTTCTTT. Translation gives CASNPAGTEAFF. This chain links TRBV6-6 with TRBJ1-1; D gene unclear. Trimming cost V 7 bases and J 4 bases, with 10 bases left between them. Looked up from germline, CDR1 is MNHNY and CDR2 is SVGAGI (reference sequence). CDR3 length: 12 residues.

The V and J genes are TRBV18 and TRBJ1-5, with TRBD1 as a possible D gene (5 bases). Per germline, CDR1 KGHSH and CDR2 LQKENI. CDR3 length equals 13 residues. V gave up 5 bases and J gave up 7 bases, with 12 bases separating them. The DNA for the CDR3 is TGTGCCAGCTCAAAGACAGAAGACCAGCCCCAGCATTTT. This gives the protein CASSKTEDQPQHF.

The chain is built from TRBV7-6 and TRBJ1-4; 10 bases are shared with TRBD1. Germline CDR1 and CDR2: SGHVS and FNYEAQ. The ends lost 5 bases at V and 0 bases at J; junction bases unmatched: 3. This CDR3 is 16 amino acids long. The CDR3 loop reads CASSPGTGATNEKLFF. In DNA, the CDR3 is TGTGCCAGCAGCCCTGGGACAGGGGCAACTAATGAAAAACTGTTTTTT. The entire variable domain, with the rest obtained from reference TRBV7-6 and TRBJ1-4, is as follows: GAGVSQSPRYKVTKRGQDVALRCDPISGHVSLYWYRQALGQGPEFLTYFNYEAQQDKSGLPNDRFSAERPEGSISTLTIQRTEQRDSAMYRCASSPGTGATNEKLFFGSGTQLSVL.

This chain uses TRBV15 with TRBJ1-1; 8 nucleotides agree with TRBD1. The germline V gene has CDR1 LNHNV and CDR2 YYDKDF (reference sequence). The length of the CDR3 is 15 residues. V gave up 1 base and J gave up 3 bases; unmatched junction bases: 4. Written as DNA, the CDR3 is TGTGCCACCAGCAGAGGATCAGGGGGCTACACTGAAGCTTTCTTT. Its translation: CATSRGSGGYTEAFF.

The rearrangement links TRBV2 to TRBJ2-5, with no clear D. This CDR3 region has 11 residues. The germline gives CDR1 SNHLY, CDR2 FYNNEI. The V end lost 7 bases, the J end lost 5 bases, and 8 bases lay between the germline ends. The CDR3 bases are TGTGCCAGCACGTACGATGAGACCCAGTACTTC. Its protein is CASTYDETQYF.

The CDR3 protein is CASSNTGMNEKLFF. DNA of the CDR3: TGTGCCAGTAGTAACACAGGGATGAATGAAAAACTGTTTTTT. V usage is TRBV19 and J usage is TRBJ1-4, with D maybe TRBD1 (6 bases). CDR3 length: 14 residues. The V end was cut by 4 bases, the J end by 5 bases, with 11 bases between. CDR1 and CDR2 (germline): LNHDA, SQIVND (reference sequence).

V gene TRBV1 combines with J gene TRBJ1-2; the table assigns TRBD1, which was not confirmed against the DNA. TRBV1 is described as a pseudogene. This CDR3 contains 19 residues. In DNA form, the CDR3 reads TGCACCAGCAGCCATGATCGCGGGACAGCATGGGATATTCACTATGGCTACACCTTC. Translating it yields CTSSHDRGTAWDIHYGYTF.

CDR3: CASSRTPGQSSYEQYF. In DNA form, the CDR3 reads TGTGCCAGCAGCCGAACACCGGGACAGAGCTCCTACGAGCAGTACTTC. The J gene is TRBJ2-7, the V gene TRBV4-2; 7 positions agree with TRBD1. CDR3 length: 16 residues. The V gene's germline CDR1 is LGHNA and CDR2 YNFKEQ. Trimming at V came to 4 bases and at J to 0 bases, leaving 9 bases not matched to a gene.

This chain links TRBV10-3 with TRBJ2-3; D call uncertain. This CDR3 spans 11 amino acids. V lost 10 bases, J lost 7 bases, and 12 bases lay in between. CDR1 is ENHRY, CDR2 SYGVKD, per germline. The CDR3 loop is CATQSWNTQYF. CDR3 nucleotide sequence: TGTGCCACGCAAAGCTGGAATACGCAGTATTTT.

CDR3 coding DNA: TGTGCCAGCAGCCAAGCCAGGATGAACACTGAAGCTTTCTTT. Translating it yields CASSQARMNTEAFF. The chain links TRBV14 to TRBJ1-1; unclear D gene. CDR1 SGHDN and CDR2 FVKESK come from the germline V gene. V lost 1 base and J 0 bases, leaving 6 bases between the germline ends. This CDR3 spans 14 amino acids.

Comment on this clone: This specimen includes other DNA sequences encoding the same CDR3. The chain links TRBV18 to TRBJ1-1, with D hard to call. CDR3 size: 11 residues. V shed 6 bases and J shed 4 bases, with 6 bases lying between them. Germline CDR1 reads KGHSH; CDR2 reads LQKENI. As DNA, the CDR3 is TGTGCCAGCTCCCCCGGCACTGAAGCTTTCTTT. It yields the protein CASSPGTEAFF.

V usage is TRBV5-1 and J usage is TRBJ2-7, with D tentatively TRBD1 or TRBD2 (5 bases each). Deletions cut 1 base from V and 3 bases from J, with 11 bases between. This CDR3 has 14 residues. In germline, CDR1 is SGHRS, CDR2 YFSETQ. CDR3 protein: CASSLSGRNYEQYF. Here the CDR3 DNA reads TGCGCCAGCAGCTTGTCAGGGAGAAACTACGAGCAGTACTTC.

This chain connects TRBV10-2 to TRBJ1-1, with TRBD1 matching 9 bases. This CDR3 region has 15 residues. The junction had 5 bases not matched to a gene; V was cut back by 6 bases and J by 0 bases. Germline V gene lookup returns CDR1 WSHSY and CDR2 SAAADI. The CDR3 here is CASRGQGLMNTEAFF. In nucleotides, the CDR3 is TGCGCCAGCAGGGGACAGGGCTTAATGAACACTGAAGCTTTCTTT.

V is TRBV5-4 and J is TRBJ2-3; TRBD2 might be the D (5 bases). Trimming took off 3 bases at V and 1 base at J, with 12 bases between the two ends. CDR1 SGHNT and CDR2 YYREEE come from the germline V gene (reference sequence). The CDR3 runs to 15 residues. The CDR3, as DNA: TGTGCCAGCAGCTCGGACCGGGATCGCACAGATACGCAGTATTTT. Encoded protein: CASSSDRDRTDTQYF.

The V gene is TRBV9, the J gene TRBJ2-1; TRBD1 might be the D (6 bases). Trimming stripped 4 bases from V and 1 base from J, with 15 bases between. Looked up from germline, CDR1 is SGDLS and CDR2 is YYNGEE. The CDR3 consists of 16 residues. As DNA, the CDR3 is TGTGCCAGCAGCCCCAGGGGAGACCAGTCCTACAATGAGCAGTTCTTC. Its translation is CASSPRGDQSYNEQFF.

This chain joins TRBV18 and TRBJ1-1; a weak D match, TRBD1 (5 bases). The CDR3 covers 14 residues. Germline lookup yields CDR1 KGHSH and CDR2 LQKENI. V was pared by 0 bases and J by 6 bases, with 11 bases between. The CDR3 nucleotides read TGTGCCAGCTCACCACCGGGGGGGTCGGCTGAAGCTTTCTTT. This codes for CASSPPGGSAEAFF.

The V and J genes are TRBV6-1 and TRBJ2-5; TRBD1 matches 10 bases. CDR1 and CDR2 from the germline V gene are MNHNS and SASEGT. The CDR3 is 17 residues long. The V segment lost 1 base and the J segment 6 bases; nucleotides outside the gene matches: 11. The CDR3 nucleotides read TGTGCCAGCAGTGAAGGGGGTTGGACAGGGGGTAGGAAGACCCAGTACTTC. Encoded protein: CASSEGGWTGGRKTQYF.

The V call is TRBV4-3, the J call TRBJ2-1; the D gene is possibly TRBD2 (5 bases). Germline CDR1 is LGHNA and CDR2 is YSLEER. CDR3 length: 14 amino acids. V was cut by 0 bases and J by 6 bases, with 9 bases left in between. The CDR3 protein is CASSQDLGGNEQFF. CDR3 sequence (DNA): TGCGCCAGCAGCCAAGATCTTGGAGGCAATGAGCAGTTCTTC.

This CDR3 is CSVVSRLAKNIQYF. DNA for the CDR3: TGCAGCGTTGTTTCCAGACTAGCCAAAAACATTCAGTACTTC. The J gene is TRBJ2-4, the V gene TRBV29-1; unclear D gene. V lost 4 bases and J 0 bases, leaving 10 bases between the germline ends. CDR3 size: 14 residues. Germline values: CDR1 SQVTM, CDR2 ANQGSEA. Complete variable domain (other parts from reference TRBV29-1 and TRBJ2-4): SAVISQKPSRDICQRGTSLTIQCQVDSQVTMMFWYRQQPGQSLTLIATANQGSEATYESGFVIDKFPISRPNLTFSTLTVSNMSPEDSSIYLCSVVSRLAKNIQYFGAGTRLSVL.